These 16 T cell receptor beta chains share one sample of origin, sequenced in a study of patients and donors after allogeneic stem cell transplantation. TCRdb fed the RT-PCR reads into MiXCR, producing one record per CDR3 protein. Among 150,000 to 250,000 distinct CDR3 sequences listed, more than 35% were seen once. The sample was blood, either unsorted or a sorted T cell fraction (not recorded which). Receptors were obtained from a human donor who was either an allogeneic HSCT recipient or a stem cell or donor lymphocyte infusion donor (not recorded which). It is not recorded whose cells these are; they may come from a transplant donor.

This rearrangement joins TRBV5-6 to TRBJ2-1; D unresolved. CDR1 and CDR2 from the germline V gene are SGHDT and YYEEEE. The CDR3 has 13 amino acids. The germline V and J ends were trimmed by 5 bases and 7 bases, with 13 bases remaining between them. The CDR3 nucleotides read TGTGCCAGCAGGGGTGCTTCAGAGAATGAGCAGTTCTTC. It yields the protein CASRGASENEQFF.

The CDR3 DNA is TGTGCCAGCAGTTTAAGGTCTAGCGGGAATGAAGATGAGCAGTTCTTC. Encoded protein: CASSLRSSGNEDEQFF. The chain joins TRBV27 to TRBJ2-1; TRBD2 agrees at 9 bases. Germline trimming cut 2 bases from V and 8 bases from J; bases unmatched to any gene: 10. This CDR3 is 16 amino acids long. The germline V gene encodes CDR1 MNHEY and CDR2 SMNVEV (reference sequence).

V and J are TRBV7-3 and TRBJ2-1, with D unclear. The CDR3 length is 16 residues. Germline V gene data show CDR1 as SGHTA and CDR2 as FQGTGA. V was trimmed by 1 base and J by 4 bases, leaving 14 bases between them. The CDR3 region has the DNA TGTGCCAGCAGCTTAATAGGACCCCCCTTTTACAATGAGCAGTTCTTC. It translates to CASSLIGPPFYNEQFF.

This clonotype was seen more than once but under ten times. The V call is TRBV15, the J call TRBJ2-1, with D possibly being TRBD1 (5 bases). The CDR3 contains 14 residues. In germline, CDR1 is LNHNV, CDR2 YYDKDF (reference sequence). V lost 7 bases to trimming and J lost 0 bases, with 10 bases between them. CDR3 amino acids: CATNGHSSYNEQFF. In DNA form, the CDR3 reads TGTGCCACCAACGGACATAGCTCCTACAATGAGCAGTTCTTC.

CDR3 in DNA: TGTGCCAGCAGTTCTGGACAGGGGCCAGATCTTGCAACTAATGAAAAACTGTTTTTT. Residues: CASSSGQGPDLATNEKLFF. V usage is TRBV6-6 and J usage is TRBJ1-4, with 9 bases that match TRBD1. CDR1 and CDR2 (germline): MNHNY, SVGAGI (reference sequence). The CDR3 sequence is 19 residues long. The ends lost 4 bases at V and 0 bases at J; junction bases unmatched: 12.

This clonotype was seen only a few times. The genes are TRBV20-1 and TRBJ1-6; possible D gene TRBD1, 5 bases. The CDR3 sequence is 15 residues long. Deletions cut 0 bases from V and 3 bases from J, with 9 bases between. Germline V gives CDR1 DFQATT, CDR2 SNEGSKA (reference sequence). CDR3 protein: CSARERGNYNSPLHF. CDR3 sequence (DNA): TGCAGTGCTAGAGAGCGGGGGAACTATAATTCACCCCTCCACTTT.

The chain uses TRBV11-1 and TRBJ2-1; D ambiguous. V gave up 1 base and J gave up 5 bases, with 9 bases separating them. The CDR3 has 14 amino acids. In germline, CDR1 is SGHAT, CDR2 FQDESV (reference sequence). This CDR3 is CASSLDGPDNEQFF. CDR3 nucleotide sequence: TGTGCCAGCAGCTTAGACGGTCCGGACAATGAGCAGTTCTTC.

The chain uses TRBV9 and TRBJ1-4; TRBD1 might be the D (5 bases). Per the germline V gene, CDR1 is SGDLS and CDR2 is YYNGEE. Trimming took off 1 base at V and 0 bases at J, with 7 bases between the two ends. This CDR3 has 15 residues. The CDR3 nucleotides read TGTGCCAGCAGCGTACAGGGTGCAACTAATGAAAAACTGTTTTTT. As protein: CASSVQGATNEKLFF.

V is TRBV9 and J is TRBJ1-1; no firm D call. This CDR3 has 17 residues. The germline CDR1 and CDR2 sequences are SGDLS and YYNGEE. Between the trimmed V and J ends, which lost 5 bases and 0 bases, there was a span of 20 bases. CDR3 DNA: TGTGCCAGCAGTTTCACCCCCGACATGGGAGTGAACACTGAAGCTTTCTTT. This translates into CASSFTPDMGVNTEAFF.

This clonotype was recorded many times. The chain recombines TRBV10-3 with TRBJ1-5; 9 bases align to TRBD1. This CDR3 is 14 amino acids long. Germline V gene sequence: CDR1 ENHRY, CDR2 SYGVKD. Trimming at V came to 10 bases and at J to 4 bases, leaving 8 bases not matched to a gene. The DNA for the CDR3 is TGTGCCAGTAAGAGGACAGGGGATAATCAGCCCCAGCATTTT. It codes for CASKRTGDNQPQHF.

The rearrangement uses TRBV20-1 and TRBJ2-3; D is perhaps TRBD2 (5 bases). V was trimmed by 3 bases and J by 3 bases, leaving 16 bases between them. This CDR3 is 15 amino acids long. Germline assignment: CDR1 DFQATT and CDR2 SNEGSKA (reference sequence). Written as DNA, the CDR3 is TGCAGTGCTAGGAAGCGGCCCTGGGCTACAGATACGCAGTATTTT. It yields the protein CSARKRPWATDTQYF.

The rearrangement joins TRBV5-6 to TRBJ1-5; 8 nucleotides agree with TRBD1. Germline trimming cut 7 bases from V and 2 bases from J; bases unmatched to any gene: 14. Germline CDR1 reads SGHDT; CDR2 reads YYEEEE. CDR3 length: 17 amino acids. The CDR3 sequence is CASSLGRQGIGNQPQHF. CDR3 bases: TGTGCCAGCTCCCTTGGGAGACAGGGGATTGGCAATCAGCCCCAGCATTTT.

The CDR3 coding sequence is TGTGCCTGGAGTGTACGGTGGGGAGACTATGGCTACACCTTC. It encodes CAWSVRWGDYGYTF. This chain joins TRBV30 and TRBJ1-2; D gene ambiguous. This CDR3 has 14 residues. Germline-derived CDR1 and CDR2 are GTSNPN and SVGIG (reference sequence). V lost 0 bases and J 3 bases, leaving 11 bases between the germline ends.

The genes are TRBV7-9 and TRBJ1-1; the D is unclear. In germline, CDR1 is SEHNR, CDR2 FQNEAQ (reference sequence). Trimming stripped 3 bases from V and 7 bases from J, with 12 bases between. This CDR3 region has 13 residues. DNA for the CDR3: TGTGCCAGCAGCTTCACCCAACATCGTGAAGCTTTCTTT. Protein product: CASSFTQHREAFF.

This clonotype was counted only a few times. Compared with germline, one end of the junction differs, possibly owing to a read error. This chain connects TRBV25-1 to TRBJ1-3; D unclear. The V gene's germline CDR1 is MGHDK and CDR2 SYGVNS. The CDR3 totals 15 residues. The CDR3 sequence is CASSEYRVGGNTIYF. In DNA, the CDR3 is TGTGCTAGCAGTGAATATAGGGTTGGTGGAAACACCATATATTTT.

The rearrangement links TRBV4-2 to TRBJ2-5, with 14 bases fitting TRBD2. Losses at the gene ends were 4 bases for V and 5 bases for J; bases not matched to a gene: 6. The CDR3 has 16 amino acids. Germline V gene sequence: CDR1 LGHNA, CDR2 YNFKEQ. CDR3 residues: CASSPLTSGRVETQYF. The CDR3 nucleotides read TGTGCCAGCAGCCCACTGACTAGCGGGAGGGTTGAGACCCAGTACTTC.